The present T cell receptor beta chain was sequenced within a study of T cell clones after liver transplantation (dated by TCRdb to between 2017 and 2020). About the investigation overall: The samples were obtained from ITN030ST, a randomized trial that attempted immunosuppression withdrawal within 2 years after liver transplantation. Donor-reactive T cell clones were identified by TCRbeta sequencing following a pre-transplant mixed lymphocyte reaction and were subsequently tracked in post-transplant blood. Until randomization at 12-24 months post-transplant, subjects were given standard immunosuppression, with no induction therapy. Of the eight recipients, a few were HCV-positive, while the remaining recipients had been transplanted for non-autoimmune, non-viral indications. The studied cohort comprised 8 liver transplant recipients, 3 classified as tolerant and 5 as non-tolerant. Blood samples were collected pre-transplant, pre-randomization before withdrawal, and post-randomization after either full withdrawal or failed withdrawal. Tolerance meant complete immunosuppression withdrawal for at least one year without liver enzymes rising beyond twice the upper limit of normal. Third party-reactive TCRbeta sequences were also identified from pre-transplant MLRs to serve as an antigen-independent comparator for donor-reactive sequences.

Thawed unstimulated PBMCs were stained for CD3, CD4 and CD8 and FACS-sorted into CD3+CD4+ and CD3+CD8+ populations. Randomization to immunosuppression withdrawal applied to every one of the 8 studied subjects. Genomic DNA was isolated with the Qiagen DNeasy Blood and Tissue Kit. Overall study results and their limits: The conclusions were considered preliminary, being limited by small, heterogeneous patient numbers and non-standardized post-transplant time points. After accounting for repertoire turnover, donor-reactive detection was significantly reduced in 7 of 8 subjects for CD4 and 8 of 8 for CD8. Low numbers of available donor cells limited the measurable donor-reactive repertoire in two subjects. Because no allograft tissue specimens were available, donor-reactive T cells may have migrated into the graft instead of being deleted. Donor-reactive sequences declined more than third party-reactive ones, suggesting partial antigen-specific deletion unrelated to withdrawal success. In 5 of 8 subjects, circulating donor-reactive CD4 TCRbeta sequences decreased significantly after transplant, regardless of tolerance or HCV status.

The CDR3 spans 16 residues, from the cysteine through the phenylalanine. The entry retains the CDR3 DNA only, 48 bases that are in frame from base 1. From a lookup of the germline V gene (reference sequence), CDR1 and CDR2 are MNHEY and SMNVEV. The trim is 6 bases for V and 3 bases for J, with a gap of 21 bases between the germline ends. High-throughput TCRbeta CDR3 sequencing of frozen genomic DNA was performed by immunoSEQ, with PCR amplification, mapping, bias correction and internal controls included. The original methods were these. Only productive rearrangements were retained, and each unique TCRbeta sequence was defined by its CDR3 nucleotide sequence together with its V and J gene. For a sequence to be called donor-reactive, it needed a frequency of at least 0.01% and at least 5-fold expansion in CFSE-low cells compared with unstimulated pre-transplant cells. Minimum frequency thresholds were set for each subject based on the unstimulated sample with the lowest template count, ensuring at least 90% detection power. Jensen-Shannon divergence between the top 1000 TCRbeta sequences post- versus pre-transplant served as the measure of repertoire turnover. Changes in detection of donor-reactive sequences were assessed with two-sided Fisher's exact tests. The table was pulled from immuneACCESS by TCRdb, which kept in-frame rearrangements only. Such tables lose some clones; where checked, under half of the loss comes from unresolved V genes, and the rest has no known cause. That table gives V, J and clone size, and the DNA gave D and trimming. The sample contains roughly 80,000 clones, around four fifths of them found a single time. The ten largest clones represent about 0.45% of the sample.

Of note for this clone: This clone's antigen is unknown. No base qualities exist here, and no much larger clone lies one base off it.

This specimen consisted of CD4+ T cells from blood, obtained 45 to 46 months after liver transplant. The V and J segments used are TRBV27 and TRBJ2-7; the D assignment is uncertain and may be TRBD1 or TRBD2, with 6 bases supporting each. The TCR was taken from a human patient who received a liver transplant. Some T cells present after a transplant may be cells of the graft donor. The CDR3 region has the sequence CASSPEHGGRNYEQYF. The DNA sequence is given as TGTGCCAGCAGCCCCGAACATGGGGGGCGAAACTACGAGCAGTACTTC.